This TCR beta chain derives from a study of blood T cell repertoires in COVID-19. Profiling relied on immunoSEQ multiplex PCR, and the TCRdb table lists in-frame clones only, not all of them. Of hundreds of thousands of clones listed, 88% were seen once; the top ten hold about 0.99%. In germline, CDR1 is LGHDT, CDR2 YNNKEL (reference sequence). This CDR3 comprises 14 residues. The V gene end was trimmed by 1 base and the J gene end by 9 bases; junction bases not matched to a gene: 6. Sequencing was performed on peripheral blood. This receptor was obtained from a woman aged 35 to 49 who had recovered from COVID-19. The V call is TRBV3-1 (or the pseudogene TRBV3-2), the J call TRBJ2-1, with 7 positions matching TRBD2. This CDR3 reads CASSQAGLHSEQFF. CDR3 DNA sequence: TGTGCCAGCAGCCAAGCGGGACTACATAGTGAGCAGTTCTTC.